These 19 T cell receptor beta chains were sequenced from one sample in a study of Ad26.COV2.S vaccination and SARS-CoV-2 variants. Treatment indicated: around 19 received Ad26.COV2.S at low or high dose, single or two shots; five or six received placebo; per-sample allocation not given. Sampling took place 63 days after the first vaccine or placebo injection. Repertoires were generated with immunoSEQ multiplex PCR, while TCRdb's copy carries only in-frame clones and drops some. Among some 640,000 clones listed, 89% were seen once. The source material was peripheral blood, sampled in a trial of Ad26.COV2.S vaccine versus placebo. The receptor set was obtained from a person between 18 and 65 years old who received the Ad26.COV2.S COVID-19 vaccine or a placebo.

This clone was found once. V gene TRBV5-1 combines with J gene TRBJ1-1; 10 bases align to TRBD1. Losses at the gene ends were 3 bases for V and 11 bases for J; bases not matched to a gene: 10. In germline, CDR1 is SGHRS, CDR2 YFSETQ. This CDR3 is built from 14 residues. This chain's CDR3 is CASSSTGGEVRAFF. The CDR3 coding sequence is TGCGCCAGCAGCTCGACAGGGGGCGAGGTTCGGGCTTTCTTT. The complete variable domain, with remaining parts taken from reference TRBV5-1 and TRBJ1-1, reads KAGVTQTPRYLIKTRGQQVTLSCSPISGHRSVSWYQQTPGQGLQFLFEYFSETQRNKGNFPGRFSGRQFSNSRSEMNVSTLELGDSALYLCASSSTGGEVRAFFGQGTRLTVV.

The chain is built from TRBV19 and TRBJ1-6, with D perhaps TRBD1 (6 bases). The V gene's germline CDR1 is LNHDA and CDR2 SQIVND (reference sequence). CDR3 length: 15 amino acids. The V and J ends lost 6 bases and 7 bases respectively, with 16 bases between them. CDR3 in DNA: TGTGCCAGTAGGACCAGGGGATCGTCGAATTCACCCCTCCACTTT. Translation: CASRTRGSSNSPLHF.

The J gene is TRBJ1-4, the V gene TRBV6-5; 8 nucleotides line up with TRBD1. J was trimmed by 7 bases and V by 0 bases; bases with no gene match: 7. This CDR3 comprises 16 residues. Per germline, CDR1 MNHEY and CDR2 SVGAGI. Written as DNA, the CDR3 is TGTGCCAGCAGTTACTCGGGGGACAGGCGCCCTGAAAAACTGTTTTTT. It specifies CASSYSGDRRPEKLFF.

CDR3 coding DNA: TGTGCCAGCAGCTTGGGGGGGGCGTGGGAGGCAGATACGCAGTATTTT. It codes for CASSLGGAWEADTQYF. V gene TRBV11-3 combines with J gene TRBJ2-3; weak D call: TRBD2 (7 bases). The CDR3 is 16 residues long. From germline, CDR1 is SGHNT and CDR2 YENEEA. V lost 3 bases and J 4 bases, leaving 17 bases between the germline ends.

V usage is TRBV5-6 and J usage is TRBJ1-4; 8 nucleotides align to TRBD1. The V segment lost 0 bases and the J segment 4 bases; nucleotides outside the gene matches: 2. This CDR3 is 15 amino acids long. Per germline, CDR1 SGHDT and CDR2 YYEEEE. CDR3 DNA sequence: TGTGCCAGCAGCTTGGGGACAGGGATTAATGAAAAACTGTTTTTT. Translating it yields CASSLGTGINEKLFF.

The J gene is TRBJ1-2, the V gene TRBV19; D remains unclear. The CDR3 spans 13 residues. The V and J ends lost 8 bases and 3 bases respectively, with 13 bases between them. Germline CDR1 LNHDA, CDR2 SQIVND (reference sequence). The CDR3 reads CASGSSPYYGYTF. The CDR3, as DNA: TGTGCCAGTGGATCCTCACCATACTATGGCTACACCTTC.

The rearrangement joins TRBV24-1 to TRBJ2-2; D unclear. Germline V gene sequence: CDR1 KGHDR, CDR2 SFDVKD. V was trimmed by 4 bases and J by 6 bases, leaving 17 bases between them. This CDR3 is built from 16 residues. CDR3 loop: CATSDPRHIRAGELFF. Written as DNA, the CDR3 is TGTGCCACCAGTGACCCAAGACACATTCGGGCCGGGGAGCTGTTTTTT.

The gene calls are TRBV2 and TRBJ2-5; D is uncertain. The CDR3 runs 11 residues. V lost 4 bases, J lost 5 bases, and 5 bases lay in between. Germline CDR1 reads SNHLY; CDR2 reads FYNNEI. The CDR3 DNA follows: TGTGCCAGCAGTGCGACCGAGACCCAGTACTTC. Encoded protein: CASSATETQYF.

The rearrangement links TRBV6-5 to TRBJ2-7; D may match TRBD1 or TRBD2 (6 bases each). CDR3 size: 15 residues. V lost 0 bases, J lost 4 bases, and 13 bases lay in between. The germline CDR1 and CDR2 sequences are MNHEY and SVGAGI. This CDR3 is CASSYSKGGGYEQYF. DNA of the CDR3: TGTGCCAGCAGTTACTCGAAAGGGGGAGGTTACGAGCAGTACTTC.

The chain couples TRBV7-9 to TRBJ1-4, with TRBD1 matching over 7 bases. With 9 bases clipped from V and 5 bases from J, the junction kept 3 bases outside the gene matches. This CDR3 contains 12 residues. The germline V gene has CDR1 SEHNR and CDR2 FQNEAQ (reference sequence). CDR3: CASTGENEKLFF. The DNA for the CDR3 is TGTGCCAGTACAGGGGAAAATGAAAAACTGTTTTTT.

The CDR3 here is CASSSVEETQYF. CDR3 in DNA: TGTGCCAGCAGTTCGGTAGAAGAGACCCAGTACTTC. The gene calls are TRBV12-3 or TRBV12-4 and TRBJ2-5, with D hard to call. The CDR3 covers 12 residues. The V end lost 4 bases, the J end lost 3 bases, and 6 bases lay between the germline ends.

This rearrangement joins TRBV30 to TRBJ2-3; D is ambiguous. V lost 1 base, J lost 0 bases, and 11 bases lay in between. Germline assignment: CDR1 GTSNPN and CDR2 SVGIG (reference sequence). This CDR3 is built from 15 residues. In DNA, the CDR3 is TGTGCCTGGAGTGCTGATGCGGACAGCACAGATACGCAGTATTTT. Translated: CAWSADADSTDTQYF. The whole variable domain, filled in from reference TRBV30 and TRBJ2-3, reads SQTIHQWPATLVQPVGSPLSLECTVEGTSNPNLYWYRQAAGRGLQLLFYSVGIGQISSEVPQNLSASRPQDRQFILSSKKLLLSDSGFYLCAWSADADSTDTQYFGPGTRLTVL.

This chain joins TRBV15 and TRBJ1-6; TRBD1 matches at 8 bases. Germline CDR1 reads LNHNV; CDR2 reads YYDKDF (reference sequence). V dropped 3 bases and J dropped 10; count of bases not matched to a gene: 5. The CDR3 consists of 14 residues. CDR3 residues: CATSRTGVESPLHF. The DNA of the CDR3 is TGTGCCACCAGCAGGACAGGGGTTGAATCACCCCTCCACTTT.

The rearrangement links TRBV6-5 to TRBJ2-2; D possibly corresponds to TRBD2 (5 bases). This CDR3 comprises 13 residues. Germline CDR1 and CDR2: MNHEY and SVGAGI. Trimming pared 6 bases from V and 4 bases from J, leaving 9 bases between. The CDR3 region has the DNA TGTGCCAGCAGCTGGACTGGCACCGGGGAGCTGTTTTTT. Its protein product is CASSWTGTGELFF.

This clone has a single count. J is TRBJ1-1 and V is TRBV2; D unclear. The CDR3 contains 13 residues. The V and J ends lost 7 bases and 0 bases respectively, with 9 bases between them. The germline gives CDR1 SNHLY, CDR2 FYNNEI. CDR3 loop: CASTGAMNTEAFF. CDR3 in DNA: TGTGCCAGCACGGGCGCCATGAACACTGAAGCTTTCTTT.

The V and J genes are TRBV9 and TRBJ2-5; maybe TRBD1 (7 bases). The CDR3 is 14 amino acids. V gave up 4 bases and J gave up 7 bases, with 17 bases separating them. In germline, CDR1 is SGDLS, CDR2 YYNGEE. CDR3 in DNA: TGTGCCAGCAGCCCCCAGGGGGACGGGGGGACCCAGTACTTC. It yields the protein CASSPQGDGGTQYF.

The J gene is TRBJ2-7, the V gene TRBV29-1; D is uncertain. The CDR3 is made up of 13 amino acids. The V and J ends lost 4 bases and 0 bases respectively, with 10 bases between them. The V gene's germline CDR1 is SQVTM and CDR2 ANQGSEA. This CDR3 is CSVVDSDSYEQYF. Written as DNA, the CDR3 is TGCAGCGTTGTTGACTCAGACTCCTACGAGCAGTACTTC.

This clone was observed once. The genes are TRBV30 and TRBJ1-5; no clear D gene. V was shortened by 7 bases and J by 4 bases, with 23 bases between the two germline ends. From germline, CDR1 is GTSNPN and CDR2 SVGIG (reference sequence). The CDR3 totals 16 residues. The CDR3, as DNA: TGTGCCTACTCGGACGTTTCCCCCCAAGGGAATCAGCCCCAGCATTTT. Protein product: CAYSDVSPQGNQPQHF.

This chain connects TRBV19 to TRBJ2-2; tentatively, D is TRBD1 or TRBD2 (5 bases each). V shed 5 bases and J shed 3 bases, with 13 bases lying between them. This CDR3 region has 15 residues. CDR1 LNHDA and CDR2 SQIVND come from the germline V gene (reference sequence). The CDR3 loop is CASSYGGGDTGELFF. CDR3 in DNA: TGTGCCAGTAGTTATGGGGGTGGTGACACCGGGGAGCTGTTTTTT. The entire variable domain, with the rest obtained from reference TRBV19 and TRBJ2-2, is as follows: DGGITQSPKYLFRKEGQNVTLSCEQNLNHDAMYWYRQDPGQGLRLIYYSQIVNDFQKGDIAEGYSVSREKKESFPLTVTSAQKNPTAFYLCASSYGGGDTGELFFGEGSRLTVL.